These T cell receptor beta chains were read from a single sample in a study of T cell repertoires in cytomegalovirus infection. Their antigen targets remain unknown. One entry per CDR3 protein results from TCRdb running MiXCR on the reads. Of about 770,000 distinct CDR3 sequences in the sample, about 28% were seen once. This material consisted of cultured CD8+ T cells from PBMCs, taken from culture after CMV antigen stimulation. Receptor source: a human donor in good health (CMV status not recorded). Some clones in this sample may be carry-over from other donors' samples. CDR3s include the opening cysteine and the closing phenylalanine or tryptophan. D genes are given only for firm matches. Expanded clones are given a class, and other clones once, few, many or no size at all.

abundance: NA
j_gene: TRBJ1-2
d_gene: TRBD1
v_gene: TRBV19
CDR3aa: CASRDPGQIYTF
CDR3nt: TGTGCCAGTAGGGATCCGGGACAGATCTACACCTTC

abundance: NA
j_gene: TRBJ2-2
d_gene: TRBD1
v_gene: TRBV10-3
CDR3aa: CAVELGTGGTGELFF
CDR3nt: TGTGCCGTAGAATTGGGGACAGGAGGGACCGGGGAGCTGTTTTTT

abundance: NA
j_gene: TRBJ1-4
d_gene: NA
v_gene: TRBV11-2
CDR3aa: CASSLYPGNEKLFF
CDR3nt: TGTGCCAGCAGCTTATATCCTGGGAATGAAAAACTGTTTTTT

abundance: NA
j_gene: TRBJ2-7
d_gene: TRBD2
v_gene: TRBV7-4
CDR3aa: CASSFPGGGTSYEQYF
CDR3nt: TGTGCCAGCAGCTTCCCTGGCGGGGGGACTTCCTACGAGCAGTACTTC

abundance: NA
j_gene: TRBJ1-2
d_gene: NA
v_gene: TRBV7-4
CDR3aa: CASSTDLLGYTF
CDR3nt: TGTGCCAGCAGCACCGATCTCTTGGGCTACACCTTC

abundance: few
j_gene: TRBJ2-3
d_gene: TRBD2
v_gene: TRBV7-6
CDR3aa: CASSLVSGGAADTQYF
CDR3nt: TGTGCCAGCAGCTTAGTTAGCGGGGGGGCCGCAGATACGCAGTATTTT

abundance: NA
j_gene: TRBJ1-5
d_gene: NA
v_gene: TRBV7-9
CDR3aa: CASSPGVNQPQHF
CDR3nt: TGTGCCAGCAGCCCCGGGGTAAATCAGCCCCAGCATTTT

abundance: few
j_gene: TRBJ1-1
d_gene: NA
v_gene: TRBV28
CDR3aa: CASSPGVVDTEAFF
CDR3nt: TGTGCCAGCAGTCCAGGGGTGGTAGACACTGAAGCTTTCTTT

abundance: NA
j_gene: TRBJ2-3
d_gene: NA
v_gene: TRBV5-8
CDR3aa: CASSLVRDSSTDTQYF
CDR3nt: TGTGCCAGCAGCTTGGTGAGGGATTCTAGCACAGATACGCAGTATTTT

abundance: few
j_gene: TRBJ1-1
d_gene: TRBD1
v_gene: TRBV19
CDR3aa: CASYYSDRATTLNTEAFF
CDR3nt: TGTGCCAGTTATTATTCCGACAGGGCCACAACTCTGAACACTGAAGCTTTCTTT

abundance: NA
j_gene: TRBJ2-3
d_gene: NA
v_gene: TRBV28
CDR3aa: CASSNSGTYTDTQYF
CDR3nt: TGTGCCAGCAGCAATTCGGGGACCTACACAGATACGCAGTATTTT